The entry that follows covers one TCR beta chain sequence. The entry originates in a study of blood T cell repertoires in COVID-19. Germline V lookup: CDR1 SGHRS, CDR2 YFSETQ. The length of the CDR3 is 15 residues. Trimming cost V 5 bases and J 4 bases, with 18 bases left between them. Cohort 3 donors were reported recovered after two negative PCRs, clearance, or symptom resolution. Using immunoSEQ multiplex PCR, the repertoire was profiled, and TCRdb retains in-frame clones only, with some absent. The sample yields about 380,000 clones, 88% seen once. Sequencing was carried out using PBMCs or T cells enriched from blood (not recorded which). This TCR was sampled from a woman between 18 and 29 years old who had recovered from COVID-19. The J gene is TRBJ1-1, the V gene TRBV5-1, with TRBD1 as a possible D gene (5 bases). The CDR3 is CASRWMGGGGTEAFF. The CDR3 DNA is TGCGCCAGCAGGTGGATGGGGGGAGGAGGCACTGAAGCTTTCTTT.